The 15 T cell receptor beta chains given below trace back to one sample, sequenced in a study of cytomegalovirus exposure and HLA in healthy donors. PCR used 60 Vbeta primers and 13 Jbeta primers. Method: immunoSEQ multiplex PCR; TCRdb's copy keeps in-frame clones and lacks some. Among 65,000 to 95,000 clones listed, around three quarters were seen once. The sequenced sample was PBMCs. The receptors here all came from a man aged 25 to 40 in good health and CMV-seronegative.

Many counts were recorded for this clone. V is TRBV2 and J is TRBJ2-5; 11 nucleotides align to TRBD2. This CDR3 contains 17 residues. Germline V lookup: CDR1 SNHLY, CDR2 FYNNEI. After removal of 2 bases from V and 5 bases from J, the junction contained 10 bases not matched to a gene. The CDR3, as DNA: TGTGCCAGCAGTGAATGGCGGCTAGCGGGGGGTTTGGAGACCCAGTACTTC. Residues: CASSEWRLAGGLETQYF.

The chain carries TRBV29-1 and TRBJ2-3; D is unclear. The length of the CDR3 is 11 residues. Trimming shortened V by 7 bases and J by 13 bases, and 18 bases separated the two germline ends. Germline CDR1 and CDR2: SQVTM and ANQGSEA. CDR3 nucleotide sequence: TGCAGCGCCTCTAATTACGGTGATGAGTATTTT. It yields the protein CSASNYGDEYF.

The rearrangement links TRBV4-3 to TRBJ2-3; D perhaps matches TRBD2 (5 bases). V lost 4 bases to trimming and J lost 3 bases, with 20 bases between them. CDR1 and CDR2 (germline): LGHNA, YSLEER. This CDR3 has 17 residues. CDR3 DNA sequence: TGCGCCAGCAGCCGTTACGCAGGAGGCTCGCAGACAGATACGCAGTATTTT. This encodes CASSRYAGGSQTDTQYF.

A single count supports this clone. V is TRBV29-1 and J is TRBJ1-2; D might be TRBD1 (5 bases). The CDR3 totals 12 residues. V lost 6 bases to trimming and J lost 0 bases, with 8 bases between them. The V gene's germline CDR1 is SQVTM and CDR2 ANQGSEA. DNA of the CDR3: TGCAGCGTGACAGTAGCTAACTATGGCTACACCTTC. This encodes CSVTVANYGYTF.

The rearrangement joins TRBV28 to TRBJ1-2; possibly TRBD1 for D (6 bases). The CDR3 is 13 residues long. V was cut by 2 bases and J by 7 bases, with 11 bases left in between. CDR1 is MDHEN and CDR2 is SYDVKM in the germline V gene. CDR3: CASSLGGAFGYTF. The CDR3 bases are TGTGCCAGCAGTTTAGGGGGCGCCTTTGGCTACACCTTC.

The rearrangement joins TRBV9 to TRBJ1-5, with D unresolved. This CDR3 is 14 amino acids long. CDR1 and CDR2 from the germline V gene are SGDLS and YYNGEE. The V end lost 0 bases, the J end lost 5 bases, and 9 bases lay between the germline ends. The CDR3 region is CASSVGGEHQPQHF. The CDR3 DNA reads TGTGCCAGCAGCGTAGGGGGAGAGCATCAGCCCCAGCATTTT.

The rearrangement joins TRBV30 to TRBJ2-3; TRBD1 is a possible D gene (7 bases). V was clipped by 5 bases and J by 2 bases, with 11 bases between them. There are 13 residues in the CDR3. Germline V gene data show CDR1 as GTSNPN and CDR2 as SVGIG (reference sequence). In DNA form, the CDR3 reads TGTGCCTGGGCGGGACAGCTCACAGATACGCAGTATTTT. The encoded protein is CAWAGQLTDTQYF.

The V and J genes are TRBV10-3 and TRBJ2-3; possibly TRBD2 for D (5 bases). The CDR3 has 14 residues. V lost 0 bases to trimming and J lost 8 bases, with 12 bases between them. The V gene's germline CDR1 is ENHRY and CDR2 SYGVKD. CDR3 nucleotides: TGTGCCATCAGTGAGTCGAGCGGCACGGGTACGCAGTATTTT. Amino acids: CAISESSGTGTQYF.

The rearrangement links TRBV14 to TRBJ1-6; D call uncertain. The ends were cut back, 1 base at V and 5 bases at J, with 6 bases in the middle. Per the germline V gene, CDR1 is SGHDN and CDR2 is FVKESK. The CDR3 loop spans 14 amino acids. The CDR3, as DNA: TGTGCCAGCAGCCAAGTCTTTCATAATTCACCCCTCCACTTT. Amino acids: CASSQVFHNSPLHF.

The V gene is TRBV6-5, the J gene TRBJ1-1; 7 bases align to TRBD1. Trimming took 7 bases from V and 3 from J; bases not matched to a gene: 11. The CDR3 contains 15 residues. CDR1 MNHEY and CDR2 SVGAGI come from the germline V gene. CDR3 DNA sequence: TGTGCCAGCACAAAGGATACAGGGGCCGACACTGAAGCTTTCTTT. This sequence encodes CASTKDTGADTEAFF.

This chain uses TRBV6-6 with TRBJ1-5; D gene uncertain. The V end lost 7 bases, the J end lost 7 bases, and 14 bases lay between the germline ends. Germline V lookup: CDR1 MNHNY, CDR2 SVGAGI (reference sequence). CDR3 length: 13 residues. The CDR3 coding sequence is TGTGCCAGCACCCGGGAGGGAAAGCAGCCCCAGCATTTT. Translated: CASTREGKQPQHF.

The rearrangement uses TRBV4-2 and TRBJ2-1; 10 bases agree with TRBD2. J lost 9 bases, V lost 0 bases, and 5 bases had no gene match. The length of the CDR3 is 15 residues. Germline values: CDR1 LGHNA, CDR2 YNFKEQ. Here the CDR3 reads CASSQEGLATGEQFF. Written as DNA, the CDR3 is TGTGCCAGCAGCCAAGAGGGACTAGCGACGGGTGAGCAGTTCTTC.

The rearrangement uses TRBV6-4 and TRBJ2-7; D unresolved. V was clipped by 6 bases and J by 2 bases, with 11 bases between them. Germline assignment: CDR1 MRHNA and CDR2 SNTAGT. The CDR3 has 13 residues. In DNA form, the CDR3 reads TGTGCCAGCAGGCGACTGATTACCTACGAGCAGTACTTC. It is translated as CASRRLITYEQYF.

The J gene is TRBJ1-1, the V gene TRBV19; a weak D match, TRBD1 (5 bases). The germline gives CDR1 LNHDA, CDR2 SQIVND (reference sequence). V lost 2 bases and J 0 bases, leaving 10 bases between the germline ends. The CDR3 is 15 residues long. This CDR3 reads CASSIQGGMNTEAFF. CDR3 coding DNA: TGTGCCAGTAGTATACAGGGCGGAATGAACACTGAAGCTTTCTTT.

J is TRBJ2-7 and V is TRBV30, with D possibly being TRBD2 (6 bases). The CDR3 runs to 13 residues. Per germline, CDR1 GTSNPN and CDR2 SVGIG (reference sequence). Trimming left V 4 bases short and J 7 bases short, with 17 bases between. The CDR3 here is CAWTRTVEGEQYF. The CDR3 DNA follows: TGTGCCTGGACCCGAACCGTGGAGGGGGAGCAGTACTTC.